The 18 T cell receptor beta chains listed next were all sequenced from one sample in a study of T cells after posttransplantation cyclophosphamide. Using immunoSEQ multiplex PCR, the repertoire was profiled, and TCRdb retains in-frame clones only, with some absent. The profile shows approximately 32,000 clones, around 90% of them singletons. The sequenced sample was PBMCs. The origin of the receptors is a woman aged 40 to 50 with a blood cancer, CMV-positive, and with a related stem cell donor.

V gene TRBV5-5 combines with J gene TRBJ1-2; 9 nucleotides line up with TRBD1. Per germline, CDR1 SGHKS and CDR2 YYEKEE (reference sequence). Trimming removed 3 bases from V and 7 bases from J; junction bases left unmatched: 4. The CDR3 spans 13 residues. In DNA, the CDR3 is TGTGCCAGCAGCTGGGGACAGGGTGTTGGCTACACCTTC. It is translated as CASSWGQGVGYTF.

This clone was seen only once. CDR3 in DNA: TGCGCCAGCAGTTTGGTGGGCCAGGTCATTACACCTTCCTACGAGCAGTACTTC. As protein: CASSLVGQVITPSYEQYF. The chain joins TRBV10-2 to TRBJ2-5; D gene unclear. The J call may be incorrect, as the DNA end agrees better with TRBJ2-7. This CDR3 is built from 18 residues. Per the germline V gene, CDR1 is WSHSY and CDR2 is SAAADI.

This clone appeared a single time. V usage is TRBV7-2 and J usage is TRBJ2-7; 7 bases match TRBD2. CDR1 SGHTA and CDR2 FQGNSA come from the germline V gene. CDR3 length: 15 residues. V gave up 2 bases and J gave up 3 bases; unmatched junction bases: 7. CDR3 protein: CASSLRGGTNYEQYF. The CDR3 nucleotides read TGTGCCAGCAGCTTACGAGGCGGGACTAACTACGAGCAGTACTTC.

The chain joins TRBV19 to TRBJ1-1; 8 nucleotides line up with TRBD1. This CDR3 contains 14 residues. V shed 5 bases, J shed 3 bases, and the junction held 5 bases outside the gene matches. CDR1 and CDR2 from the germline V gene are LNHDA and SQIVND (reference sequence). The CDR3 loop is CASSDRQGYTEAFF. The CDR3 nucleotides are TGTGCCAGTAGTGATCGACAGGGGTACACTGAAGCTTTCTTT.

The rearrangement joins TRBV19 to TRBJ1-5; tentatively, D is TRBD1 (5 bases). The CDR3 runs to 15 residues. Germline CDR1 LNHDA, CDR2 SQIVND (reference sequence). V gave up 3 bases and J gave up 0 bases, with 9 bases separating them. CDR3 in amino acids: CASSMAGHSNQPQHF. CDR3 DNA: TGTGCCAGTAGTATGGCTGGACATAGCAATCAGCCCCAGCATTTT.

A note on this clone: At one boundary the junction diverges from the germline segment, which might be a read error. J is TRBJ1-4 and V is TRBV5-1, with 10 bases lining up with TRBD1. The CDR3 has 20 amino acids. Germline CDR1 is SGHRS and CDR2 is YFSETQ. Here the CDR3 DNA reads TGCGCCAGCAGATTGGCCGGGACAGGGGCGAAATTATCAACTAATGAAAAACTGTTTTTT. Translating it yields CASRLAGTGAKLSTNEKLFF.

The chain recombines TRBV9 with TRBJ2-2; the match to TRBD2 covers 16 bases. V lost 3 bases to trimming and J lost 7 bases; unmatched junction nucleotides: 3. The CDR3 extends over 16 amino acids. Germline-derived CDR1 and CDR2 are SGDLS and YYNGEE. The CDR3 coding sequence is TGTGCCAGCAGCGGGGGACTAGCGGGGGGGCTCGGGGAGCTGTTTTTT. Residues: CASSGGLAGGLGELFF.

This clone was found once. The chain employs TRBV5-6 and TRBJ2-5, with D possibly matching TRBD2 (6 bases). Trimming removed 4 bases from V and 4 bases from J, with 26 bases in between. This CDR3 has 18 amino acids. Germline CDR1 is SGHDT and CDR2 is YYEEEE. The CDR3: CASSGITRDALGGETQYF. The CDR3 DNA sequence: TGTGCCAGCAGCGGCATTACCCGGGACGCCTTGGGGGGAGAGACCCAGTACTTC.

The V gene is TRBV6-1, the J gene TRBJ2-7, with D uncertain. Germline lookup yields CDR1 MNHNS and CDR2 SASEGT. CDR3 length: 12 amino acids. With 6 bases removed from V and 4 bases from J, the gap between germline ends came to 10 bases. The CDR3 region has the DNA TGTGCCAGCAGATCCATGACTTACGAGCAGTACTTC. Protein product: CASRSMTYEQYF.

CDR3 sequence reads: CASSAGTGDNYGYTF. CDR3 bases: TGTGCCAGCTCAGCGGGGACAGGAGATAACTATGGCTACACCTTC. V usage is TRBV18 and J usage is TRBJ1-2, with 8 bases that match TRBD1. Trimming removed 5 bases from V and 1 base from J; junction bases left unmatched: 6. The CDR3 has 15 amino acids. The germline V gene encodes CDR1 KGHSH and CDR2 LQKENI.

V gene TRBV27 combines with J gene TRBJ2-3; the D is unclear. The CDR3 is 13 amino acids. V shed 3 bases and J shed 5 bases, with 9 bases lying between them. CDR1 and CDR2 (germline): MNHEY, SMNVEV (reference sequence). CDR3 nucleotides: TGTGCCAGCAGTTTTAAGCTGCAAGATACGCAGTATTTT. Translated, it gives CASSFKLQDTQYF.

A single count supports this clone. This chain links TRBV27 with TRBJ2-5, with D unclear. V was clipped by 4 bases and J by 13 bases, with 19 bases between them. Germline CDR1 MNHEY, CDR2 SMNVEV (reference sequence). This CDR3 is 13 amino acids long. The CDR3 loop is CASSSPGLRVRYF. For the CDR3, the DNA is TGTGCCAGCAGTTCCCCGGGTCTACGGGTGAGGTACTTC.

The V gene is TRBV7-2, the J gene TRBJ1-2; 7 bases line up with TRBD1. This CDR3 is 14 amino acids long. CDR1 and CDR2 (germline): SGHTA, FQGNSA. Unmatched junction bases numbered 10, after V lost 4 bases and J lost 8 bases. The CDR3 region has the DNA TGTGCCAGCAGCTCAGTCGACAGGGTAGACGGCTACACCTTC. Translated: CASSSVDRVDGYTF.

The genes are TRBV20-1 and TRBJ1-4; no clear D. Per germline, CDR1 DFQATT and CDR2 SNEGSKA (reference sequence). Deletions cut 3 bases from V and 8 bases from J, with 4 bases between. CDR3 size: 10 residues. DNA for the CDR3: TGCAGTGCTAGCCGGGAAAAACTGTTTTTT. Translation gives CSASREKLFF.

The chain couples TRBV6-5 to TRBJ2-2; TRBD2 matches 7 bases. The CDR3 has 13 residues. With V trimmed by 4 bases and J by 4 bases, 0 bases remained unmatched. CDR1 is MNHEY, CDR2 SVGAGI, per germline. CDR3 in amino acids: CASSSGGTGELFF. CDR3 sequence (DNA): TGTGCCAGCAGTTCGGGGGGCACCGGGGAGCTGTTTTTT.

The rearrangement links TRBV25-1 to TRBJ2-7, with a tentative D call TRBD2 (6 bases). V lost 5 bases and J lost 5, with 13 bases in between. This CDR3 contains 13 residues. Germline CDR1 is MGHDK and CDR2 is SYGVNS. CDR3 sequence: CASSPGTGDEQYF. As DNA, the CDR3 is TGTGCCAGCAGTCCCGGGACTGGGGACGAGCAGTACTTC.

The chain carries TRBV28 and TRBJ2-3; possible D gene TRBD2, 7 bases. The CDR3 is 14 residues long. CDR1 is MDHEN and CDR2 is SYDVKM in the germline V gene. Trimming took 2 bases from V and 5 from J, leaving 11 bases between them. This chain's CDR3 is CASSLAGAEDTQYF. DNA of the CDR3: TGTGCCAGCAGTTTAGCGGGGGCGGAAGATACGCAGTATTTT.

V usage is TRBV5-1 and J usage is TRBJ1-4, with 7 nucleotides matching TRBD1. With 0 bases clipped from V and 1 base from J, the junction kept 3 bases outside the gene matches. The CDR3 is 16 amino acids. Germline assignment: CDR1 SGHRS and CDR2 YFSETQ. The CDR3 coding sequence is TGCGCCAGCAGCTTGGTGGGACAGCTAACTAATGAAAAACTGTTTTTT. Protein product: CASSLVGQLTNEKLFF.